The clone carrying this T cell receptor (beta chain) was detected many times. Its antigen is currently unknown. The data originate from a study of early T cells in non-severe SARS-CoV-2 infection. Study-wide background: The study sequenced bulk RNA from unsorted whole blood, with chains unpaired. General observations from the study: Matching against VDJdb likely underestimated virus-specific expansions, favoring anti-spike CD8.

Trimming left V 3 bases short and J 8 bases short, with 13 bases between. Germline V CDR1 and CDR2: LGHNA, YSLEER. The CDR3 spans 14 residues. Each single cDNA molecule received a unique molecular identifier. TCRdb re-called the 5' RACE reads through MiXCR, storing one row per CDR3 protein. Among about 76,000 distinct CDR3 sequences listed, roughly 12% were seen once. The sample was whole blood. The chain joins TRBV4-3 to TRBJ1-4; unclear D gene. This clonotype was sampled from an adult who was a healthcare worker with PCR-confirmed SARS-CoV-2 infection or an uninfected control (not recorded which). CDR3 region: CASSQGYGQEKLFF. The CDR3, as DNA: TGCGCCAGCAGCCAGGGTTACGGGCAGGAAAAACTGTTTTTT.